This TCR beta chain is from a study of blood T cells in healthy people across ages. The germline V and J ends were trimmed by 2 bases and 6 bases, with 15 bases remaining between them. The CDR3 sequence is 14 residues long. Germline V gene sequence: CDR1 SQVTM, CDR2 ANQGSEA. This clonotype has only a few counts. Sample-barcoded 5' priming and a J-beta primer mix drove a second PCR of roughly 6 to 12 cycles. TCRdb reprocessed the 5' RACE reads with MiXCR, giving one entry per CDR3 protein. The data show 450,000 to 700,000 distinct CDR3 sequences, roughly 29% seen once. The chain uses TRBV29-1 and TRBJ2-3; TRBD1 might be the D (6 bases). This TCR derives from a woman aged 65 to 85 in good health. The sequenced sample was blood. CDR3 in DNA: TGCAGCGTTGAACAGGGACAATCCGGGGATACGCAGTATTTT. Translated, it gives CSVEQGQSGDTQYF.